These 21 T cell receptor beta chains came from one sample sequenced in a study of blood T cell repertoires in COVID-19. Generated by immunoSEQ multiplex PCR, the TCRdb table keeps only in-frame clones and is missing some. The sample has roughly 70,000 clones, around 70% seen once; the top ten hold around 21%. The specimen was peripheral blood. These receptors originate from a man aged 65-85 years with acute or convalescent COVID-19.

The chain recombines TRBV5-1 with TRBJ2-5; 7 bases line up with TRBD1. V was clipped by 4 bases and J by 4 bases; unmatched bases: 13. The CDR3 is 16 residues long. The germline CDR1 and CDR2 sequences are SGHRS and YFSETQ. This CDR3 reads CASSMPRVGGAETQYF. CDR3 nucleotide sequence: TGCGCCAGCAGCATGCCGCGGGTAGGGGGCGCAGAGACCCAGTACTTC.

This chain connects TRBV19 to TRBJ2-7, with D possibly matching TRBD2 (5 bases). This CDR3 is built from 13 residues. V gave up 3 bases and J gave up 3 bases, with 9 bases separating them. Germline-derived CDR1 and CDR2 are LNHDA and SQIVND (reference sequence). The chain's CDR3 is CASSMAGLYEQYF. The DNA for the CDR3 is TGTGCCAGTAGTATGGCGGGCCTCTACGAGCAGTACTTC.

The chain is built from TRBV27 and TRBJ2-5; no reliable D call. The germline gives CDR1 MNHEY, CDR2 SMNVEV (reference sequence). The CDR3 is 13 residues long. The ends were cut back, 3 bases at V and 6 bases at J, with 11 bases in the middle. CDR3 residues: CASSFSVSQTQYF. The CDR3 nucleotides read TGTGCCAGCAGTTTTAGTGTGAGCCAGACCCAGTACTTC.

V gene TRBV10-3 combines with J gene TRBJ2-5, with 10 bases that match TRBD2. Germline loops: CDR1 ENHRY, CDR2 SYGVKD. The CDR3 length is 16 residues. V lost 2 bases and J lost 2; bases outside the gene matches: 5. The CDR3 reads CAISEGLLAGQETQYF. For the CDR3, the DNA is TGTGCCATCAGTGAGGGGTTACTAGCGGGGCAAGAGACCCAGTACTTC.

The J gene is TRBJ2-7, the V gene TRBV5-1; D might be TRBD1 (5 bases). CDR3 length: 13 amino acids. Germline lookup yields CDR1 SGHRS and CDR2 YFSETQ. Trimming took 4 bases from V and 2 from J, leaving 10 bases between them. The CDR3 here is CASSVGQTYEQYF. CDR3 DNA sequence: TGCGCCAGCAGCGTCGGACAAACCTACGAGCAGTACTTC. Filled out from reference TRBV5-1 and TRBJ2-7, the complete variable domain reads KAGVTQTPRYLIKTRGQQVTLSCSPISGHRSVSWYQQTPGQGLQFLFEYFSETQRNKGNFPGRFSGRQFSNSRSEMNVSTLELGDSALYLCASSVGQTYEQYFGPGTRLTVT.

This clone was detected only once. The rearrangement joins TRBV18 to TRBJ1-5; unclear D gene. This CDR3 is built from 14 residues. CDR1 KGHSH and CDR2 LQKENI come from the germline V gene. V lost 2 bases to trimming and J lost 3 bases, with 8 bases between them. The CDR3 protein is CASSPEQYNQPQHF. The CDR3, as DNA: TGTGCCAGCTCACCAGAACAGTACAATCAGCCCCAGCATTTT.

This chain links TRBV7-2 with TRBJ2-1; 8 bases align to TRBD2. Looked up from germline, CDR1 is SGHTA and CDR2 is FQGNSA. The CDR3 runs 16 residues. The junction had 11 bases not matched to a gene; V was cut back by 2 bases and J by 8 bases. The CDR3 sequence: CASSLTPAGEQDEQFF. Here the CDR3 DNA reads TGTGCCAGCAGCTTAACCCCAGCGGGAGAACAGGATGAGCAGTTCTTC.

The V call is TRBV6-5, the J call TRBJ1-4, with 7 nucleotides matching TRBD1. V trimming: 6 bases; J trimming: 6 bases; junction bases outside the gene matches: 10. The CDR3 runs to 15 residues. Germline V gene sequence: CDR1 MNHEY, CDR2 SVGAGI. The CDR3 bases are TGTGCCAGCAGCCCCCAGACAGGGTTTGATGAAAAACTGTTTTTT. It is translated as CASSPQTGFDEKLFF.

The chain joins TRBV11-2 to TRBJ2-4; 10 positions agree with TRBD2. The J segment lost 0 bases and the V segment lost 1 base, leaving 9 bases of the junction unmatched. The CDR3 loop spans 19 amino acids. Germline V gives CDR1 SGHAT, CDR2 FQNNGV. The CDR3 bases are TGTGCCAGCAGCTTAGGAATCGGACTAGCGGACCGAGCCAAAAACATTCAGTACTTC. It encodes CASSLGIGLADRAKNIQYF.

This clone occurred a few times. The chain uses TRBV29-1 and TRBJ2-1; no clear D. Germline values: CDR1 SQVTM, CDR2 ANQGSEA. Trimming stripped 7 bases from V and 8 bases from J, with 15 bases between. The CDR3 is made up of 12 amino acids. The CDR3 spells CSDARNSDEQFF. DNA for the CDR3: TGCAGCGACGCGCGTAATTCGGATGAGCAGTTCTTC.

In this sample, this clone turned up a few times. The V gene is TRBV19, the J gene TRBJ1-1; D is ambiguous. CDR3 length: 13 amino acids. Germline V gene sequence: CDR1 LNHDA, CDR2 SQIVND (reference sequence). The V end was cut by 10 bases, the J end by 5 bases, with 17 bases between. In DNA form, the CDR3 reads TGTGCCACCCGGGAGAGGGTGAGGACTGAAGCTTTCTTT. Encoded protein: CATRERVRTEAFF.

This chain's CDR3 is CASSPPLGAGELFF. In DNA, the CDR3 is TGTGCCAGCTCACCCCCACTAGGCGCCGGGGAGCTGTTTTTT. V and J are TRBV18 and TRBJ2-2; weak D call: TRBD2 (5 bases). CDR1 and CDR2 (germline): KGHSH, LQKENI. V lost 3 bases, J lost 6 bases, and 11 bases lay in between. The CDR3 loop spans 14 amino acids.

The chain carries TRBV28 and TRBJ2-7, with 7 bases matching TRBD2. CDR3 length equals 15 residues. V lost 6 bases, J lost 2 bases, and 10 bases stayed unmatched. The germline CDR1 and CDR2 sequences are MDHEN and SYDVKM. DNA of the CDR3: TGTGCCAGCAGGCCGCCATGGGGGGGGGCCTACGAGCAGTACTTC. It translates to CASRPPWGGAYEQYF.

The rearrangement joins TRBV11-3 to TRBJ2-1; 8 bases agree with TRBD1. The V segment lost 5 bases and the J segment 3 bases; nucleotides outside the gene matches: 3. The CDR3 sequence is 14 residues long. Germline assignment: CDR1 SGHNT and CDR2 YENEEA. The CDR3 protein is CASSPGQGYNEQFF. For the CDR3, the DNA is TGTGCCAGCAGCCCTGGACAGGGCTACAATGAGCAGTTCTTC.

This clone was counted a few times. The V call is TRBV6-6, the J call TRBJ2-1; TRBD2 aligns across 8 bases. The V gene end was trimmed by 6 bases and the J gene end by 4 bases; junction bases not matched to a gene: 8. Germline values: CDR1 MNHNY, CDR2 SVGAGI (reference sequence). The CDR3 is 15 residues long. CDR3 sequence reads: CASRPGGDIYNEQFF. CDR3 coding DNA: TGTGCCAGCAGGCCGGGGGGGGACATATACAATGAGCAGTTCTTC.

This clone was detected only a few times. The J gene is TRBJ2-3, the V gene TRBV5-4; 7 bases are a match to TRBD2. Germline V gene lookup returns CDR1 SGHNT and CDR2 YYREEE (reference sequence). The trim removed 0 bases at V and 2 bases at J, leaving 3 bases unmatched. The CDR3 is made up of 15 amino acids. CDR3 in amino acids: CASSLAGDYTDTQYF. The CDR3, as DNA: TGTGCCAGCAGCTTGGCCGGGGACTACACAGATACGCAGTATTTT.

V and J are TRBV10-1 and TRBJ2-1, with no clear D. The CDR3 covers 15 residues. The V and J ends lost 2 bases and 2 bases respectively, with 10 bases between them. The V gene's germline CDR1 is WNHNN and CDR2 SYGVQD (reference sequence). Here the CDR3 reads CASSENLDPYNEQFF. The DNA of the CDR3 is TGCGCCAGCAGTGAGAACCTAGACCCCTACAATGAGCAGTTCTTC.

The chain recombines TRBV5-1 with TRBJ1-3; D perhaps matches TRBD1 (6 bases). The germline V gene encodes CDR1 SGHRS and CDR2 YFSETQ. V was trimmed by 4 bases and J by 0 bases, leaving 11 bases between them. This CDR3 has 15 amino acids. The CDR3 DNA reads TGCGCCAGCAGCCCCGGACAGATCTCTGGAAACACCATATATTTT. Its translation: CASSPGQISGNTIYF.

The chain couples TRBV28 to TRBJ1-4; 7 bases match TRBD1. The length of the CDR3 is 14 residues. J was trimmed by 7 bases and V by 5 bases; bases with no gene match: 7. Germline CDR1 MDHEN, CDR2 SYDVKM. The CDR3 here is CASSPDRVGEKLFF. CDR3 bases: TGTGCCAGCAGTCCCGACAGGGTGGGTGAAAAACTGTTTTTT. Variable domain in full (rest from reference TRBV28 and TRBJ1-4): DVKVTQSSRYLVKRTGEKVFLECVQDMDHENMFWYRQDPGLGLRLIYFSYDVKMKEKGDIPEGYSVSREKKERFSLILESASTNQTSMYLCASSPDRVGEKLFFGSGTQLSVL.

The chain links TRBV18 to TRBJ2-5; D is unclear. This CDR3 has 13 residues. V was clipped by 3 bases and J by 7 bases, with 12 bases between them. Germline V CDR1 and CDR2: KGHSH, LQKENI. Here the CDR3 reads CASSPTEDGTQYF. The CDR3 DNA sequence: TGTGCCAGCTCACCTACTGAGGATGGGACCCAGTACTTC.

The chain employs TRBV9 and TRBJ1-5, with TRBD1 as a possible D gene (6 bases). Per the germline V gene, CDR1 is SGDLS and CDR2 is YYNGEE. The CDR3 is 15 residues long. Trimming shortened V by 3 bases and J by 2 bases, and 12 bases separated the two germline ends. The CDR3, as DNA: TGTGCCAGCAGCGAACAGGGATTCCGCAATCAGCCCCAGCATTTT. This gives the protein CASSEQGFRNQPQHF.